This TCR beta chain originates from a study of CD8+ T cells in alopecia areata (dated by TCRdb to between 2017 and 2018). General notes on the study: The treated patients took part in an open-label pilot trial in which moderate-to-severe alopecia areata was treated with oral tofacitinib at 5 to 10 mg twice daily. Patients received tofacitinib for 6 to 18 months and were then followed off drug for 6 months to check for delayed response and recurrence. In treated patients, disease severity was measured using the SALT score, which gives the percentage of scalp surface area affected. To study T cell clonal expansion in alopecia areata, the researchers applied high-throughput TCRbeta sequencing to both the C3H/HeJ mouse model and human patients. Human TCRbeta sequencing covered scalp tissue and sorted CD4+ and CD8+ peripheral blood T cells from patchy and totalis/universalis alopecia areata patients and healthy controls. Patients on tofacitinib were biopsied at baseline and after 4 and 24 weeks of treatment, and several of the patients also had a later scalp biopsy. Scalp clonality was compared among normal scalp (n=4), patchy alopecia areata scalp (n=8), and alopecia totalis/universalis scalp (n=8). RNA was obtained with the PAXgene miRNA kit for fixed scalp, the miRNeasy kit for PBMCs, and the RNeasy kit for mouse skin. TCRbeta CDR3 regions were amplified by immunoSEQ multiplex PCR with 35 Vbeta forward and 13 Jbeta reverse primers. What the authors observed across the whole study: During tofacitinib treatment, many expanded lesional clones stuck around in both scalp and blood, and this persistence may partly explain why relapse happens after treatment is stopped. Shared TCR sequences between patients were less evident than in mice, which may be partly attributable to HLA diversity in the patient population. Resident alphabeta T cells in normal human skin are also sequenced, complicating scalp TCR repertoire analysis, unlike mouse skin dominated by gammadelta T cells. Compared with normal scalp, lesional scalp, particularly in alopecia totalis/universalis, had higher clonality and more expanded CD8+ clones, which suggests antigenic drive. Tofacitinib significantly decreased scalp clonality and the number of expanded CD8+ clones among the top 100 scalp clones. Because the treated cohort was small and had just a single nonresponder, larger studies are needed to establish links between baseline CD8+ expansion and response.

Trimming leaves V shorter by 3 bases and J shorter by 5 bases, with the junction holding 8 bases beyond the gene matches. The CDR3 runs 16 residues from the cysteine to the phenylalanine. This entry keeps only the CDR3 DNA: 48 bases, framed from base 1. CDR1 and CDR2 (MGHRA, YSYEKL) derive from the germline V gene. The treatment or condition label for this specimen denotes: oral pan-JAK inhibitor, 5-10 mg twice daily. Lesional scalp punch biopsies and peripheral blood were obtained from alopecia areata patients. PBMCs were isolated by density centrifugation and stained for CD3, CD4 and CD8, after which CD4+ and CD8+ T cells were sorted on a FACSAria. Library preparation was by the immunoSEQ multiplex PCR assay. RNA was extracted from all samples and reverse transcribed into cDNA, which served as template for TCR sequencing. SuperScript III was used for first-strand cDNA synthesis, primed with a 2:1 mix of oligo-dT and random hexamers. Amplification bias was assessed with a synthetic immune receptor repertoire, and residual bias was removed computationally. As for the authors' bioinformatics: Raw reads were preprocessed to remove errors, and CDR3 was defined according to IMGT conventions as the region from the conserved cysteine to phenylalanine. Clonality was computed by normalizing Shannon entropy by log2 of the number of productive unique TCRs and subtracting the result from 1. Scalp TCRbeta sequences were cross-referenced with sorted blood CD4 and CD8 repertoires so that the CD4 or CD8 identity of scalp clones could be inferred. Not all clones reach the TCRdb copy of this immuneACCESS table, which keeps in-frame sequences only. Checked studies attribute under half of the gap to unresolved V genes and leave the rest unexplained. That table gives V, J and clone size, and the DNA gave D and trimming. A total of approximately 100,000 clones appear in this sample, 60% of them only once. About 15% of the sample is held by the ten biggest clonotypes.

Note on this clone: It lacks a known antigen. Base qualities are not recorded, but no much larger clone differs from it by a single base.

The chain links TRBV4-1 with TRBJ2-2; 8 central nucleotides agree with TRBD1. This TCR derives from a human donor with alopecia areata. The source material was CD8+ T cells sorted from blood, sampled at approximately week 55, from a patient treated with tofacitinib. The CDR3 protein is CASSQDPTGATGELFF. The DNA is TGCGCCAGCAGCCAGGATCCGACAGGGGCTACCGGGGAGCTGTTTTTT.